This entry lists 17 T cell receptor beta chains sequenced from one sample in a study of shared clonotypes between healthy human individuals (dated by TCRdb to about 2020). CD8 naive samples were CD45RO-negative cells positively selected for CCR7, giving a CD45RA+CCR7+ population that excluded TemRA cells. Library construction relied on the immunoSEQ multiplex PCR assay. TCRdb holds this immuneACCESS table with in-frame rearrangements only. Some clones are missing; in checked studies, unresolved V genes explain under half, and the rest has no known cause. The sample data list approximately 2,200,000 clones, and under 95% of these were observed just once. Around 1.7% of the sample rests with the top ten. The sequenced sample was naive CD8+ T cells from PBMCs. The cell subset or site label, read with the paper, signifies: CD45RA+CCR7+. The receptors here all came from a man between 18 and 35 years old in good health. Some clones in this sample may be carry-over from other donors' samples.

This clone has only one observation. The chain carries TRBV29-1 and TRBJ2-7; D is unclear. The V gene lost 4 bases and the J gene lost 2 bases, with 9 bases spanning the gap. The CDR3 is 12 amino acids. Germline V gene lookup returns CDR1 SQVTM and CDR2 ANQGSEA. The CDR3 DNA follows: TGCAGCGTTGTCGCCTCAACCTACGAGCAGTACTTC. Protein product: CSVVASTYEQYF.

The J gene is TRBJ1-1, the V gene TRBV27; a possible D gene is TRBD1 (5 bases). CDR1 is MNHEY and CDR2 is SMNVEV in the germline V gene (reference sequence). This CDR3 comprises 14 residues. V was trimmed by 5 bases and J by 5 bases, leaving 15 bases between them. The CDR3 loop is CASSPTRARTEAFF. The DNA for the CDR3 is TGTGCCAGCAGTCCGACCAGGGCCAGGACTGAAGCTTTCTTT.

The chain joins TRBV5-6 to TRBJ1-1; D is possibly TRBD1 (5 bases). The CDR3 is 14 residues long. The germline gives CDR1 SGHDT, CDR2 YYEEEE. Between the trimmed V and J ends, which lost 2 bases and 8 bases, there was a span of 16 bases. DNA for the CDR3: TGTGCCAGCAGCTTCGGGGACGGCTACAGGGAAGCTTTCTTT. Translated: CASSFGDGYREAFF.

The chain recombines TRBV29-1 with TRBJ2-2; D tentatively reads TRBD1 or TRBD2 (5 bases each). CDR1 is SQVTM, CDR2 ANQGSEA, per germline. CDR3 length: 12 amino acids. V dropped 3 bases and J dropped 6 bases, with 8 bases sitting between them. In DNA form, the CDR3 reads TGCAGCGTTGATTGGGGGTCCGGGGAGCTGTTTTTT. This sequence encodes CSVDWGSGELFF.

The chain employs TRBV11-2 and TRBJ2-7; the D call may be TRBD1 or TRBD2 (5 bases each). Per the germline V gene, CDR1 is SGHAT and CDR2 is FQNNGV. The CDR3 contains 15 residues. The V end lost 3 bases, the J end lost 3 bases, and 15 bases lay between the germline ends. In DNA form, the CDR3 reads TGTGCCAGCAGCTTGGGGCCAGAGGGATACTACGAGCAGTACTTC. Translating gives CASSLGPEGYYEQYF.

J is TRBJ1-1 and V is TRBV19, with D uncertain. The V end lost 7 bases, the J end lost 4 bases, and 16 bases lay between the germline ends. This CDR3 has 14 residues. Looked up from germline, CDR1 is LNHDA and CDR2 is SQIVND (reference sequence). The CDR3 loop is CASTPRDRGTEAFF. In DNA form, the CDR3 reads TGTGCCAGTACCCCACGGGATCGGGGCACTGAAGCTTTCTTT.

The chain uses TRBV7-8 and TRBJ2-3; 7 nucleotides align to TRBD2. The J segment lost 3 bases and the V segment lost 1 base, leaving 4 bases of the junction unmatched. This CDR3 has 15 amino acids. The germline V gene has CDR1 SGHVS and CDR2 FQNEAQ. Written as DNA, the CDR3 is TGTGCCAGCAGCTTAGTGTGGCGGGAGACAGATACGCAGTATTTT. It codes for CASSLVWRETDTQYF.

As concerns this clone: At the DNA level, this CDR3 is encoded by other sequences in the same sample as well. V gene TRBV10-3 combines with J gene TRBJ1-5; 9 bases are shared with TRBD1. Trimming removed 2 bases from V and 6 bases from J; junction bases left unmatched: 5. The CDR3 loop spans 15 amino acids. Germline CDR1 and CDR2: ENHRY and SYGVKD. The CDR3 coding sequence is TGTGCCATCAGTGAGCCCACAGGGGGCGGTCAGCCCCAGCATTTT. This sequence encodes CAISEPTGGGQPQHF.

The chain employs TRBV9 and TRBJ2-1; 14 nucleotides match TRBD2. The junction had 11 bases not matched to a gene; V was cut back by 4 bases and J by 8 bases. CDR1 is SGDLS and CDR2 is YYNGEE in the germline V gene. The CDR3 covers 17 residues. The CDR3 DNA sequence: TGTGCCAGCAGCCTCGGGACTAGCGGGAGCGGATGGGATGAGCAGTTCTTC. It specifies CASSLGTSGSGWDEQFF. Variable domain in full (rest from reference TRBV9 and TRBJ2-1): DSGVTQTPKHLITATGQRVTLRCSPRSGDLSVYWYQQSLDQGLQFLIQYYNGEERAKGNILERFSAQQFPDLHSELNLSSLELGDSALYFCASSLGTSGSGWDEQFFGPGTRLTVL.

This chain joins TRBV6-5 and TRBJ1-5; no definite D call. Per germline, CDR1 MNHEY and CDR2 SVGAGI. The V end was cut by 2 bases, the J end by 5 bases, with 10 bases between. CDR3 length: 14 residues. The CDR3 sequence: CASSYLSVDQPQHF. The CDR3 nucleotides are TGTGCCAGCAGTTACCTATCAGTTGATCAGCCCCAGCATTTT.

A word on this clone: The same CDR3 is also encoded by other DNA sequences in this sample. V is TRBV27 and J is TRBJ2-7; D may be TRBD1 (6 bases). V was cut by 6 bases and J by 3 bases, with 12 bases left in between. The CDR3 has 13 residues. The germline CDR1 and CDR2 sequences are MNHEY and SMNVEV (reference sequence). The DNA of the CDR3 is TGTGCCAGCAGCTCCGGGACACACTACGAGCAGTACTTC. Protein product: CASSSGTHYEQYF.

This chain connects TRBV7-9 to TRBJ2-3, with D maybe TRBD1 (6 bases). The V end was cut by 4 bases, the J end by 3 bases, with 17 bases between. CDR1 SEHNR and CDR2 FQNEAQ come from the germline V gene (reference sequence). CDR3 length: 16 residues. CDR3 DNA: TGTGCCAGCAGCTCTTTGAACAGGGTTGGAACAGATACGCAGTATTTT. Amino acids: CASSSLNRVGTDTQYF.

The chain links TRBV5-5 to TRBJ2-7; D is possibly TRBD2 (6 bases). Germline V gene lookup returns CDR1 SGHKS and CDR2 YYEKEE (reference sequence). The V and J ends lost 2 bases and 5 bases respectively, with 14 bases between them. The CDR3 has 14 residues. In DNA, the CDR3 is TGTGCCAGCAGCTTTCCCGGGACTCTGGACGAGCAGTACTTC. Residues: CASSFPGTLDEQYF.

The chain employs TRBV6-6 and TRBJ2-7, with TRBD1 as a possible D gene (6 bases). Between the trimmed V and J ends, which lost 6 bases and 6 bases, there was a span of 15 bases. The CDR3 loop spans 13 amino acids. Per germline, CDR1 MNHNY and CDR2 SVGAGI (reference sequence). CDR3 nucleotide sequence: TGTGCCAGCAGGCGTAGAGGGGGTCCCGAGCAGTACTTC. Residues: CASRRRGGPEQYF.

This clone was counted a single time. The chain combines TRBV4-3 with TRBJ2-1, with D possibly TRBD1 on 5 matching bases. The ends were cut back, 3 bases at V and 5 bases at J, with 14 bases in the middle. Looked up from germline, CDR1 is LGHNA and CDR2 is YSLEER. The CDR3 sequence is 15 residues long. The DNA of the CDR3 is TGCGCCAGCAGCCAGGGCACAGGACGGGACAATGAGCAGTTCTTC. Protein sequence: CASSQGTGRDNEQFF.

The chain recombines TRBV5-5 with TRBJ1-2, with 10 bases lining up with TRBD1. This CDR3 spans 17 amino acids. The germline CDR1 and CDR2 sequences are SGHKS and YYEKEE (reference sequence). Trimming took 2 bases from V and 4 from J; bases not matched to a gene: 11. The CDR3 sequence: CASSLHPGTGAGYGYTF. Written as DNA, the CDR3 is TGTGCCAGCAGCTTACACCCCGGGACAGGGGCCGGCTATGGCTACACCTTC. The full variable domain, completed using reference TRBV5-5 and TRBJ1-2, is DAGVTQSPTHLIKTRGQQVTLRCSPISGHKSVSWYQQVLGQGPQFIFQYYEKEERGRGNFPDRFSARQFPNYSSELNVNALLLGDSALYLCASSLHPGTGAGYGYTFGSGTRLTVV.

This sequence joins TRBV7-8 and TRBJ1-5, with TRBD1 matching 7 bases. Per the germline V gene, CDR1 is SGHVS and CDR2 is FQNEAQ. The CDR3 totals 17 residues. V shed 3 bases, J shed 0 bases, and the junction held 8 bases outside the gene matches. CDR3 DNA: TGTGCCAGCAGCTTTGAAGGGACAGCTTATAGCAATCAGCCCCAGCATTTT. This codes for CASSFEGTAYSNQPQHF.